Below, one T cell receptor (beta chain) is given with its context. Under the authors' procedure: Researchers report that nucleated cell counts were estimated from reference gene primer amplification. Sequenced by immunoSEQ multiplex PCR; TCRdb stores in-frame clones only, minus some. V, J and clone size were drawn from that table, and D and trimming were deduced from the DNA. This table holds around 150,000 clones, roughly 82% found once. Participants were placed into cohorts based on the clinical history they reported. The sample is drawn from a study of blood T cell repertoires in COVID-19. About the study: COVID-19 samples, acute and convalescent, were from the United States, Italy and Spain.

This receptor was obtained from a man aged 45-65 years who had recovered from COVID-19. Sequencing was done on a sample of PBMCs or T cells enriched from blood (not recorded which).

CDR3 coding DNA: TGTGCCAGTAGTATATCCGACAGTGACCTTCCCCAGCATTTT. This sequence encodes CASSISDSDLPQHF. The gene calls are TRBV19 and TRBJ1-5; weak D call: TRBD1 (5 bases). V lost 2 bases to trimming and J lost 10 bases, with 15 bases between them. The germline gives CDR1 LNHDA, CDR2 SQIVND (reference sequence). The length of the CDR3 is 14 residues.